Presented here are 11 T cell receptor beta chains from one specimen sequenced in a study of cytomegalovirus exposure and HLA in healthy donors listed by TCRdb under 2017. To prepare the library, the immunoSEQ multiplex PCR assay was applied. A mixture of 60 forward primers for TCR Vbeta segments and 13 reverse primers for TCR Jbeta segments was used in the multiplex PCR. The clones in this table, taken by TCRdb from immuneACCESS, are in-frame only. Not every clone is retained; where verified, under half of the shortfall comes from an unresolved V gene, and the cause of the rest is unknown. This sample comprises about 140,000 clones, around three quarters of them detected only once. The top ten clones comprise 6.5% to 8% of the sample. Sequencing input: PBMCs. These receptors all stem from a man in his forties in good health and CMV-seropositive.

The chain employs TRBV19 and TRBJ2-6; 9 bases agree with TRBD1. The J segment lost 2 bases and the V segment lost 5 bases, leaving 10 bases of the junction unmatched. CDR1 and CDR2 (germline): LNHDA, SQIVND (reference sequence). The CDR3 runs to 18 residues. The CDR3 is CASSLTGGRKTGANVLTF. CDR3 DNA sequence: TGTGCCAGTAGTTTAACAGGGGGCCGCAAGACTGGGGCCAACGTCCTGACTTTC.

The gene calls are TRBV27 and TRBJ2-4; D unclear. Trimming took 3 bases from V and 0 from J, leaving 9 bases between them. The CDR3 runs 15 residues. Germline CDR1 MNHEY, CDR2 SMNVEV (reference sequence). CDR3 amino acids: CASSFADLAKNIQYF. The CDR3 DNA reads as TGTGCCAGCAGTTTTGCGGATCTAGCCAAAAACATTCAGTACTTC.

This clone was seen just once. The genes are TRBV6-5 and TRBJ1-2; tentatively, D is TRBD1 (5 bases). CDR1 is MNHEY and CDR2 is SVGAGI in the germline V gene. The CDR3 runs 13 residues. Trimming took off 7 bases at V and 8 bases at J, with 17 bases between the two ends. As DNA, the CDR3 is TGTGCCAGCAATCGCGCAGGGTTTGAGGGCTACACCTTC. It codes for CASNRAGFEGYTF.

The chain links TRBV5-1 to TRBJ1-4; D is unresolved. Per germline, CDR1 SGHRS and CDR2 YFSETQ. Trimming took off 3 bases at V and 7 bases at J, with 13 bases between the two ends. There are 14 residues in the CDR3. CDR3 loop: CASSYLMGSEKLFF. In DNA, the CDR3 is TGCGCCAGCAGCTACTTGATGGGGAGTGAAAAACTGTTTTTT.

This chain links TRBV6-4 with TRBJ2-7; 8 bases fit TRBD2. Germline V CDR1 and CDR2: MRHNA, SNTAGT. CDR3 size: 13 residues. With V trimmed by 4 bases and J by 6 bases, 5 bases remained unmatched. The CDR3, as DNA: TGTGCCAGCAGTGCCAATAGCGGGACCGAGCAGTACTTC. Translation: CASSANSGTEQYF.

This clone was found once. The rearrangement links TRBV5-1 to TRBJ1-4, with a weak D call TRBD1 (5 bases). This CDR3 has 14 residues. V dropped 1 base and J dropped 7 bases, with 11 bases sitting between them. Germline values: CDR1 SGHRS, CDR2 YFSETQ. This chain's CDR3 is CASSLNARAEKLFF. In nucleotides, the CDR3 is TGCGCCAGCAGCTTGAACGCCAGGGCTGAAAAACTGTTTTTT.

The rearrangement joins TRBV19 to TRBJ2-4; tentative D call: TRBD1 (7 bases). CDR3 length equals 16 residues. Trimming pared 6 bases from V and 1 base from J, leaving 16 bases between. In germline, CDR1 is LNHDA, CDR2 SQIVND (reference sequence). Written as DNA, the CDR3 is TGTGCCAGTAGCCCTCCGACAGGGAGGGCCAAAAACATTCAGTACTTC. Translating gives CASSPPTGRAKNIQYF.

CDR3 in amino acids: CASSEREYNEQFF. The CDR3, as DNA: TGTGCCAGCAGTGAGCGGGAGTACAATGAGCAGTTCTTC. The rearrangement joins TRBV6-4 to TRBJ2-1; 7 bases align to TRBD2. The germline V gene encodes CDR1 MRHNA and CDR2 SNTAGT. The CDR3 is 13 residues long. V lost 3 bases and J lost 4; bases outside the gene matches: 0.

Only a few counts were recorded for this clone. The gene calls are TRBV13 and TRBJ2-2, with TRBD1 identical over 7 bases. Trimming took 6 bases from V and 3 from J; bases not matched to a gene: 4. Germline lookup yields CDR1 PRHDT and CDR2 FYEKMQ (reference sequence). The CDR3 sequence is 14 residues long. DNA of the CDR3: TGTGCCAGCAGACAAGACAGGGACACCGGGGAGCTGTTTTTT. This encodes CASRQDRDTGELFF.

The chain uses TRBV19 and TRBJ1-2; TRBD1 is a possible D gene (5 bases). Looked up from germline, CDR1 is LNHDA and CDR2 is SQIVND (reference sequence). There are 13 residues in the CDR3. Trimming left V 4 bases short and J 2 bases short, with 8 bases between. The DNA for the CDR3 is TGTGCCAGTAGTAACCGGGGGAACTATGGCTACACCTTC. Translated, it gives CASSNRGNYGYTF.

This chain connects TRBV2 to TRBJ2-5; perhaps TRBD2 as D (6 bases). The CDR3 has 14 residues. Germline CDR1 reads SNHLY; CDR2 reads FYNNEI. The V end was cut by 6 bases, the J end by 7 bases, with 18 bases between. In DNA, the CDR3 is TGTGCCAGCAGGGGGGGACTGGTCGTGTCGACCCAGTACTTC. This translates into CASRGGLVVSTQYF.